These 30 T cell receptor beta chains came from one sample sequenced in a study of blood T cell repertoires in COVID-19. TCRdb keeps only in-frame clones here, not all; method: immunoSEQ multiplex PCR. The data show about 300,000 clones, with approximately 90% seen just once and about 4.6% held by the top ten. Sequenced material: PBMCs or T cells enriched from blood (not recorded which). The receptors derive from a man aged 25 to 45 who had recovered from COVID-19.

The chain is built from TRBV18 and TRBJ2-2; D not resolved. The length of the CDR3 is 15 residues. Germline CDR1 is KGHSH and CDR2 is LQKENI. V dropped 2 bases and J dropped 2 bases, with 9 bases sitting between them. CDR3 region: CASSPDRQNTGELFF. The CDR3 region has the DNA TGTGCCAGCTCACCAGATAGACAAAACACCGGGGAGCTGTTTTTT.

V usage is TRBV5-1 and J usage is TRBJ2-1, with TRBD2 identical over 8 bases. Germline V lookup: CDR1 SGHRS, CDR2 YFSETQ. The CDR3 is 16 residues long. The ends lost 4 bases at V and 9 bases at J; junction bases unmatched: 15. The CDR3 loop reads CASSPPVAGMGGEQFF. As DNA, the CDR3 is TGCGCCAGCAGCCCACCCGTAGCGGGAATGGGCGGTGAGCAGTTCTTC.

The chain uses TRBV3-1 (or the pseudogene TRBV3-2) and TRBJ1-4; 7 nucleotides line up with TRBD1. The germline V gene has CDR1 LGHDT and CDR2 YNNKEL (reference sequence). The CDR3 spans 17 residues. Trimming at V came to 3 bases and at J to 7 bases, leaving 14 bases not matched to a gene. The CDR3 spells CASSHLPYRGRGEKLFF. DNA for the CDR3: TGTGCCAGCAGCCACCTCCCCTACAGGGGACGGGGTGAAAAACTGTTTTTT.

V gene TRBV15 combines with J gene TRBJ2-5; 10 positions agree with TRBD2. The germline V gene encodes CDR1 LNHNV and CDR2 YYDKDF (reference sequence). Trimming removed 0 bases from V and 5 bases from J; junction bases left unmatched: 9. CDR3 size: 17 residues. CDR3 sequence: CATSRDAASGGRETQYF. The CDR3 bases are TGTGCCACCAGCAGAGATGCCGCTAGCGGGGGAAGGGAGACCCAGTACTTC.

This CDR3 reads CASSLVGQGLNQPQHF. The CDR3, as DNA: TGTGCCAGCAGCTTAGTAGGCCAGGGGTTGAATCAGCCCCAGCATTTT. The genes are TRBV7-2 and TRBJ1-5, with a tentative D call TRBD1 (6 bases). CDR3 length: 16 residues. With 1 base removed from V and 4 bases from J, the gap between germline ends came to 14 bases. The germline V gene has CDR1 SGHTA and CDR2 FQGNSA.

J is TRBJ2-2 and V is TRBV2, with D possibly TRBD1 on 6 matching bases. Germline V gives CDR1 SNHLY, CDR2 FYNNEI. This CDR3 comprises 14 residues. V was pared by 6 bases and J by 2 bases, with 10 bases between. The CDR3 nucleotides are TGTGCCAGCAGCGGGACACCCAACACCGGGGAGCTGTTTTTT. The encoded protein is CASSGTPNTGELFF.

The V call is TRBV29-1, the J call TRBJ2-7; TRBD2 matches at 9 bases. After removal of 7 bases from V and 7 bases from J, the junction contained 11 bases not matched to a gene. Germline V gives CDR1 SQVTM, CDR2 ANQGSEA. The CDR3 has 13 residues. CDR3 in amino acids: CSAETGLAREQYF. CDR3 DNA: TGCAGCGCCGAAACCGGACTAGCGAGGGAGCAGTACTTC.

CDR3 sequence reads: CASSRTGTDEKLFF. The CDR3, as DNA: TGTGCCAGCAGCAGGACAGGGACCGATGAAAAACTGTTTTTT. The chain couples TRBV6-4 to TRBJ1-4; 8 bases are shared with TRBD1. This CDR3 has 14 residues. Looked up from germline, CDR1 is MRHNA and CDR2 is SNTAGT. V dropped 6 bases and J dropped 6; count of bases not matched to a gene: 6.

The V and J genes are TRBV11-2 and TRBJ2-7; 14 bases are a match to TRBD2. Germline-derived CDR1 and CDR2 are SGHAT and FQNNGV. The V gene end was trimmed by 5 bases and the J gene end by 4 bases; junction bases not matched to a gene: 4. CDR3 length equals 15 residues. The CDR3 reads CASSATSGRVYEQYF. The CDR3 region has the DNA TGTGCCAGCAGCGCGACTAGCGGGAGGGTGTACGAGCAGTACTTC.

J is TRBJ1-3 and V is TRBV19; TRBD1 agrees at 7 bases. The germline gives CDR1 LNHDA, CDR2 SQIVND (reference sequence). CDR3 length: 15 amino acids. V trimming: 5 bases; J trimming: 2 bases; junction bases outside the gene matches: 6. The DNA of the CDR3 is TGTGCCAGTAGTTGGGGACAGAACGCTGGAAACACCATATATTTT. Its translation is CASSWGQNAGNTIYF.

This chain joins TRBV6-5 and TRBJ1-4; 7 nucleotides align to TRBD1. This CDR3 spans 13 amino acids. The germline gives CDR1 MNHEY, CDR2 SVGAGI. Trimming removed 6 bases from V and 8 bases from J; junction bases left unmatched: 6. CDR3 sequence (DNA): TGTGCCAGCAGGGGGACAGCTGGGGAAAAACTGTTTTTT. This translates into CASRGTAGEKLFF.

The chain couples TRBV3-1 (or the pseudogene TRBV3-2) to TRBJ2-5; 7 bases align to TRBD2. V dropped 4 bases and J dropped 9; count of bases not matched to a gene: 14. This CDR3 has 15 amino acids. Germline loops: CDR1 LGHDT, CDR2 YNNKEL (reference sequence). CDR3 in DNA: TGTGCCAGCAGCCTTCATGCGGGAGCCGGGGCGTCCCAGTACTTC. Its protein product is CASSLHAGAGASQYF.

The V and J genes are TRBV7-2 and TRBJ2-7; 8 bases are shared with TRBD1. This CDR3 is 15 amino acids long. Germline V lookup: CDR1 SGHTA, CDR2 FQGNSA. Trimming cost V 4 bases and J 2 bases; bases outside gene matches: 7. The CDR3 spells CASSSDRVKTYEQYF. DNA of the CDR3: TGTGCCAGCAGCTCGGACAGGGTTAAGACCTACGAGCAGTACTTC.

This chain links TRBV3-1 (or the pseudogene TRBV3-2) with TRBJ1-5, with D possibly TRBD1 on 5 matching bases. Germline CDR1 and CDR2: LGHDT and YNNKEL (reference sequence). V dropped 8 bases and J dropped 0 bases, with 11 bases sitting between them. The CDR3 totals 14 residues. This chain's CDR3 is CASQGGNSNQPQHF. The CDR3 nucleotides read TGTGCCAGCCAGGGAGGGAATAGCAATCAGCCCCAGCATTTT.

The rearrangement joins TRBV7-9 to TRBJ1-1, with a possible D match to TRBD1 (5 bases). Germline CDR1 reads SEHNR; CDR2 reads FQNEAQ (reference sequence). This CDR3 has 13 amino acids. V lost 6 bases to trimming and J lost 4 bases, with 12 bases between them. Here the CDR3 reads CASRPQGFTEAFF. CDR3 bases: TGTGCCAGCAGACCCCAGGGTTTCACTGAAGCTTTCTTT.

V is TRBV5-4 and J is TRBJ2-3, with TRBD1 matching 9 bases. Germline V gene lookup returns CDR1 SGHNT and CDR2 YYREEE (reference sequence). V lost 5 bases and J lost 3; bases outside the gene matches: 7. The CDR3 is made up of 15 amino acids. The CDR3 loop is CASRTDRGRTDTQYF. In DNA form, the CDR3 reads TGTGCCAGCAGGACGGACAGGGGACGGACAGATACGCAGTATTTT.

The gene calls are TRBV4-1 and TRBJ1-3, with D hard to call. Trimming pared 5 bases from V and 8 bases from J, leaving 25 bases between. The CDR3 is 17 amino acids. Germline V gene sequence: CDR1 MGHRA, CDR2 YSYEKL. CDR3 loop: CASSYYYMGVSGDTIYF. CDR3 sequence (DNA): TGCGCCAGCAGCTACTACTACATGGGAGTTAGTGGGGACACCATATATTTT.

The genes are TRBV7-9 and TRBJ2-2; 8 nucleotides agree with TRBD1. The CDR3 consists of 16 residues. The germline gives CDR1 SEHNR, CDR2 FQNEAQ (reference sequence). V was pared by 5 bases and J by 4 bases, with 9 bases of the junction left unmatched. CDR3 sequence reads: CASSPGQGKRTGELFF. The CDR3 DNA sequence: TGTGCCAGCAGCCCCGGACAGGGAAAGCGCACCGGGGAGCTGTTTTTT.

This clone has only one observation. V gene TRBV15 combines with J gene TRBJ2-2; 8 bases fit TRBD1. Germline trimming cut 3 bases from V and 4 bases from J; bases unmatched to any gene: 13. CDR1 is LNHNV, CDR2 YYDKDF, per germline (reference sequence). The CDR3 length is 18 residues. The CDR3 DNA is TGTGCCACCAGCAGGGGGACAGGCGGAGGGCGGTTCACCGGGGAGCTGTTTTTT. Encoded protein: CATSRGTGGGRFTGELFF.

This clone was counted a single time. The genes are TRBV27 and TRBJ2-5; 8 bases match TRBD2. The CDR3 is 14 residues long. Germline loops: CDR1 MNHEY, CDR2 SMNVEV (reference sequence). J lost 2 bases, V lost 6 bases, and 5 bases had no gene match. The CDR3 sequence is CASRYSGAQETQYF. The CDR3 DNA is TGTGCCAGCAGGTATAGCGGGGCACAAGAGACCCAGTACTTC.

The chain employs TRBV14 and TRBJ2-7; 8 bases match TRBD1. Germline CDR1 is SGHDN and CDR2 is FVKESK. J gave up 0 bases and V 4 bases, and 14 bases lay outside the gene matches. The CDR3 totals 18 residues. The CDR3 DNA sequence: TGTGCCAGCAGCCCTGTACGGGGACAGGACCTAATCTCCTACGAGCAGTACTTC. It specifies CASSPVRGQDLISYEQYF.

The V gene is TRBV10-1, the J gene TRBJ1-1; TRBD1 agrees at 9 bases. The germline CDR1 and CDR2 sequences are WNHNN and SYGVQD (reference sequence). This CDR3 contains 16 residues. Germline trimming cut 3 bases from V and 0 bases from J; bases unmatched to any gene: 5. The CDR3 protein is CASSDPGQGMNTEAFF. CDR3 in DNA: TGCGCCAGCAGTGACCCCGGACAGGGGATGAACACTGAAGCTTTCTTT.

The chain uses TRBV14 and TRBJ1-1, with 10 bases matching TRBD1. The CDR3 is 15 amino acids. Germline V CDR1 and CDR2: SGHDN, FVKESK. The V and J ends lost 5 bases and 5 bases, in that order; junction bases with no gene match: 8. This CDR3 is CASSYRDRGGTEAFF. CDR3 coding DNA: TGTGCCAGCAGCTACCGGGACAGGGGTGGGACTGAAGCTTTCTTT.

CDR3 sequence: CAWSLPPGTGYEKLFF. CDR3 nucleotide sequence: TGTGCCTGGAGTTTGCCACCGGGGACAGGGTACGAAAAACTGTTTTTT. The chain couples TRBV30 to TRBJ1-4, with 9 bases identical to TRBD1. With V trimmed by 2 bases and J by 8 bases, 12 bases remained unmatched. The germline V gene encodes CDR1 GTSNPN and CDR2 SVGIG (reference sequence). CDR3 length: 16 amino acids.

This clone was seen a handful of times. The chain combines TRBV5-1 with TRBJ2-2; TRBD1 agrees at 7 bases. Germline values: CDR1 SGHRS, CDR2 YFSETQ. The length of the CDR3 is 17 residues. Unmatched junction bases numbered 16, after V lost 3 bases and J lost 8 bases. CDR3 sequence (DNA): TGCGCCAGCAGCTCGAGTGTATCAGGGGGTTTGGAAGGGGAGCTGTTTTTT. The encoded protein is CASSSSVSGGLEGELFF. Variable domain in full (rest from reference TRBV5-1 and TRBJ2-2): KAGVTQTPRYLIKTRGQQVTLSCSPISGHRSVSWYQQTPGQGLQFLFEYFSETQRNKGNFPGRFSGRQFSNSRSEMNVSTLELGDSALYLCASSSSVSGGLEGELFFGEGSRLTVL.

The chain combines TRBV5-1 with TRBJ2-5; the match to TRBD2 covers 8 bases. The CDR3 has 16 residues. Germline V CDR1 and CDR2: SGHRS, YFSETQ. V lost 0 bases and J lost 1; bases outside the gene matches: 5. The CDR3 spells CASSLGVSGVQETQYF. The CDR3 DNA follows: TGCGCCAGCAGCTTGGGGGTTAGCGGGGTCCAAGAGACCCAGTACTTC.

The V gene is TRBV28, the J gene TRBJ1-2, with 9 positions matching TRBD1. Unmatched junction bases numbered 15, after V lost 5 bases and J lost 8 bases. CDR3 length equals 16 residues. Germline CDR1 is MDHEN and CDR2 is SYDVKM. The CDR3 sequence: CASSPPSGQGKRGYTF. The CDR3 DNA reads TGTGCCAGCAGTCCCCCGTCGGGACAGGGAAAAAGGGGCTACACCTTC.

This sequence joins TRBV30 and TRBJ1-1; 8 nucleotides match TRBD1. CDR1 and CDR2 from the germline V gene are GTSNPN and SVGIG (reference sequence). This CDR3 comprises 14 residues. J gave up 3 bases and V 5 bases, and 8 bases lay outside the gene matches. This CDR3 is CAWLPGQEDTEAFF. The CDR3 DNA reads TGTGCCTGGTTACCGGGACAGGAGGACACTGAAGCTTTCTTT. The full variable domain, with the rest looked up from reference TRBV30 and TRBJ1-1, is SQTIHQWPATLVQPVGSPLSLECTVEGTSNPNLYWYRQAAGRGLQLLFYSVGIGQISSEVPQNLSASRPQDRQFILSSKKLLLSDSGFYLCAWLPGQEDTEAFFGQGTRLTVV.

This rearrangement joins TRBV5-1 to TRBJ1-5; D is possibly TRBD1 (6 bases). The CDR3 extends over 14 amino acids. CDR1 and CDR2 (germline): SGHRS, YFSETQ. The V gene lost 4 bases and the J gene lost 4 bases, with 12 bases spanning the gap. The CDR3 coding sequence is TGCGCCAGCAGCGAACAGGGCGGGAATCAGCCCCAGCATTTT. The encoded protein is CASSEQGGNQPQHF.

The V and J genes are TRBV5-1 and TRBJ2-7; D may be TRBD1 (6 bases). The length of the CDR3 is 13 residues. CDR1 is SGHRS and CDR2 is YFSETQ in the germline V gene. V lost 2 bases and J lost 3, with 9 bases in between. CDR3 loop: CASSFGQYYEQYF. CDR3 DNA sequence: TGCGCCAGCAGCTTTGGACAGTACTACGAGCAGTACTTC. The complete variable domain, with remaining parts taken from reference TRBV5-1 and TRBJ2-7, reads KAGVTQTPRYLIKTRGQQVTLSCSPISGHRSVSWYQQTPGQGLQFLFEYFSETQRNKGNFPGRFSGRQFSNSRSEMNVSTLELGDSALYLCASSFGQYYEQYFGPGTRLTVT.